This T cell receptor beta chain was observed in a study of technical replicates of blood from a handful of donors. The CDR3 spans 17 residues. Germline V gene sequence: CDR1 SGDLS, CDR2 YYNGEE. Trimming took off 0 bases at V and 7 bases at J, with 19 bases between the two ends. The protocol was immunoSEQ multiplex PCR, while the TCRdb copy is restricted to in-frame clones and leaves out a portion. The data contain 60,000 to 90,000 clones, approximately 97% of them singletons. Sequenced: T cells isolated from PBMCs. The chain couples TRBV9 to TRBJ1-4; no firm D call. The TCR was taken from a human donor in good health. The DNA for the CDR3 is TGTGCCAGCAGCGTAGGAGGGATGGAGGGAGCGGGTGAAAAACTGTTTTTT. Amino acids: CASSVGGMEGAGEKLFF.